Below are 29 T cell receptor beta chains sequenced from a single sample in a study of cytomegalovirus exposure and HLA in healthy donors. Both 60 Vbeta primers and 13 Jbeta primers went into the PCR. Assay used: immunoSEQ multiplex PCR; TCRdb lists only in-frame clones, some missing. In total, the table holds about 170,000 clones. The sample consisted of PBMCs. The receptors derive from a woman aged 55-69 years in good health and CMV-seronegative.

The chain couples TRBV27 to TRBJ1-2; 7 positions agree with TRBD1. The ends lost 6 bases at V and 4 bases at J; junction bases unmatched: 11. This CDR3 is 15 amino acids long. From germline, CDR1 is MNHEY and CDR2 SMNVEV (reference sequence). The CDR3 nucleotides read TGTGCCAGCAGGGCGCGGACAGGACTCGTCTATGGCTACACCTTC. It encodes CASRARTGLVYGYTF.

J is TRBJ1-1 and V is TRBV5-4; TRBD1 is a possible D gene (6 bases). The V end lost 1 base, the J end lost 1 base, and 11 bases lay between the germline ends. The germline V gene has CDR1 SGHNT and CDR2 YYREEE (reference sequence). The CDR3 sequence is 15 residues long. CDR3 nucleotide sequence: TGTGCCAGCAGCTTGCGGGACACAACGAACACTGAAGCTTTCTTT. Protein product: CASSLRDTTNTEAFF. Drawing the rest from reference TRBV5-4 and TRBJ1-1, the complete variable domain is ETGVTQSPTHLIKTRGQQVTLRCSSQSGHNTVSWYQQALGQGPQFIFQYYREEENGRGNFPPRFSGLQFPNYSSELNVNALELDDSALYLCASSLRDTTNTEAFFGQGTRLTVV.

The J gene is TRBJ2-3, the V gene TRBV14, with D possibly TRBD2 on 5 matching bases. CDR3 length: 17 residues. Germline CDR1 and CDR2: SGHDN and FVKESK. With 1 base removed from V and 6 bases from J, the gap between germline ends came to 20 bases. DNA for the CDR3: TGTGCCAGCAGCCAAGGGGCCGCGGGCCCCTTGGGGGATACGCAGTATTTT. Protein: CASSQGAAGPLGDTQYF.

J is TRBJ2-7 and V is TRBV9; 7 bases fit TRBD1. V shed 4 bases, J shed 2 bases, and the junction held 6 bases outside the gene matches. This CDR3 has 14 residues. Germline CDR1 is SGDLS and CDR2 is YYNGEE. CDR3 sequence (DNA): TGTGCCAGCAGCCCGAGGGGGCAGACCTACGAGCAGTACTTC. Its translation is CASSPRGQTYEQYF. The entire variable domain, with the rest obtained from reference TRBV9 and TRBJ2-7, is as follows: DSGVTQTPKHLITATGQRVTLRCSPRSGDLSVYWYQQSLDQGLQFLIQYYNGEERAKGNILERFSAQQFPDLHSELNLSSLELGDSALYFCASSPRGQTYEQYFGPGTRLTVT.

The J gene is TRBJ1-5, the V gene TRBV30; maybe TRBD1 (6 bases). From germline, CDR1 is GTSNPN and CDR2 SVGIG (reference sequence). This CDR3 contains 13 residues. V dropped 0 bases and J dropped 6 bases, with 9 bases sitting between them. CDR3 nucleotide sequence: TGTGCCTGGAGTGTAGAAGGGGGTCAGCCCCAGCATTTT. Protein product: CAWSVEGGQPQHF.

In DNA form, the CDR3 reads TGTGCCAGCAGCGCCCGGACTAGTCCGAATGAGCAGTTCTTC. Translated: CASSARTSPNEQFF. The V gene is TRBV7-3, the J gene TRBJ2-1; the match to TRBD2 covers 7 bases. Trimming removed 5 bases from V and 7 bases from J; junction bases left unmatched: 8. CDR1 SGHTA and CDR2 FQGTGA come from the germline V gene. This CDR3 is built from 14 residues.

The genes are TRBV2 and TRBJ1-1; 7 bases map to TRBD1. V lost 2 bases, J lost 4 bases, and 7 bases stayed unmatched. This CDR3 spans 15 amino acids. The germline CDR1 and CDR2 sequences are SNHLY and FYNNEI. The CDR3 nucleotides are TGTGCCAGCAGTGAAAGACAGGGAACTATCACTGAAGCTTTCTTT. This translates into CASSERQGTITEAFF.

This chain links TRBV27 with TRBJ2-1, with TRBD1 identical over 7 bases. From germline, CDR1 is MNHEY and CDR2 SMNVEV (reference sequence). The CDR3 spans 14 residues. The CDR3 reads CLGDSFRKGNEQFF. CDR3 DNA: TGTCTAGGGGACAGCTTTAGAAAGGGCAATGAGCAGTTCTTC.

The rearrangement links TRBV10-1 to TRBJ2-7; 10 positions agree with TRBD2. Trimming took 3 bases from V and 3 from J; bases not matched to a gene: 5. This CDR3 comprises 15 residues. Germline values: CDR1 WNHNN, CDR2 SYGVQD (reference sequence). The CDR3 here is CASSDLASGSYEQYF. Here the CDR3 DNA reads TGCGCCAGCAGTGATCTGGCTAGCGGGAGCTACGAGCAGTACTTC.

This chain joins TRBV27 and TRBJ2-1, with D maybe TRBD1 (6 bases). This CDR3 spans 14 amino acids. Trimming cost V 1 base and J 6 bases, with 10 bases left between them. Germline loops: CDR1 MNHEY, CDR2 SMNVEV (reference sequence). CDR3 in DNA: TGTGCCAGCAGTTTATGGGGGCACGGCAATGAGCAGTTCTTC. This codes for CASSLWGHGNEQFF.

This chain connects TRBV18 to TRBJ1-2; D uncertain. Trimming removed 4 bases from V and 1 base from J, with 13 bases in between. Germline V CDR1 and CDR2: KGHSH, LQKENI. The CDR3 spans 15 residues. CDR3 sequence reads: CASSLTDQNNYGYTF. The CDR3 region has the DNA TGTGCCAGCTCACTCACAGACCAGAATAACTATGGCTACACCTTC.

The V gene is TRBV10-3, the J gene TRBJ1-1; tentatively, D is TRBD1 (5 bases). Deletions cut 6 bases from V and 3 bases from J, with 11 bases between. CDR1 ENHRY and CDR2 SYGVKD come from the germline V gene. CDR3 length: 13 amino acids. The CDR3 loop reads CAIREDIYTEAFF. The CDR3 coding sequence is TGTGCCATCAGGGAGGACATATACACTGAAGCTTTCTTT.

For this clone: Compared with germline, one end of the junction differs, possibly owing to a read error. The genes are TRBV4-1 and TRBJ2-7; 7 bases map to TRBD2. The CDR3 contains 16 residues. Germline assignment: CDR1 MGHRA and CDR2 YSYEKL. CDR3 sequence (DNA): TGCGCCAGCGGCCAACCCCCAGGCGGGAGACACTACGAGCAGTACTTC. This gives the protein CASGQPPGGRHYEQYF.

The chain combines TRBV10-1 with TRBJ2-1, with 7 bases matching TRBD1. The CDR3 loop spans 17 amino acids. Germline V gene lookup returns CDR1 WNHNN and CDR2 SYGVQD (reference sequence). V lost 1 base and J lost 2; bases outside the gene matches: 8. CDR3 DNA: TGCGCCAGCAGTGAGTTAACCAGACAGGGACCCTACAATGAGCAGTTCTTC. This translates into CASSELTRQGPYNEQFF.

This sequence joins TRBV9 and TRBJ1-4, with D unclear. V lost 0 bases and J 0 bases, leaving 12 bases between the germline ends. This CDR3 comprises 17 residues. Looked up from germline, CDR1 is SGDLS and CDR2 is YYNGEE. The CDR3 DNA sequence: TGTGCCAGCAGCGTAGATGGCAGGTCAGCAACTAATGAAAAACTGTTTTTT. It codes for CASSVDGRSATNEKLFF.

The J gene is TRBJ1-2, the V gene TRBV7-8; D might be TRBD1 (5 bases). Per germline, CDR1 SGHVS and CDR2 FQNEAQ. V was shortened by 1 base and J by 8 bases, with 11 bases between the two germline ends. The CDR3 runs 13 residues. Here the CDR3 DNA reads TGTGCCAGCAGCTTAGACAGGCCCTACGGCTACACCTTC. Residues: CASSLDRPYGYTF.

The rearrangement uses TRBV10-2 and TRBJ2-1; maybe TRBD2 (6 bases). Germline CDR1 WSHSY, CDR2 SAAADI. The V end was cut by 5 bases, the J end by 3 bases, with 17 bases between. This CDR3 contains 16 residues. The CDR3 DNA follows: TGCGCCAGCAGTCGTTGGGAGGAGACGGACTACAATGAGCAGTTCTTC. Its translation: CASSRWEETDYNEQFF.

Here the CDR3 DNA reads TGTGCCAGCAGCGTACATCGGCAAAGACAGGACACCTACAATGAGCAGTTCTTC. Translating it yields CASSVHRQRQDTYNEQFF. V usage is TRBV9 and J usage is TRBJ2-1; D is perhaps TRBD1 (6 bases). The CDR3 totals 18 residues. Germline assignment: CDR1 SGDLS and CDR2 YYNGEE. V was trimmed by 1 base and J by 2 bases, leaving 19 bases between them.

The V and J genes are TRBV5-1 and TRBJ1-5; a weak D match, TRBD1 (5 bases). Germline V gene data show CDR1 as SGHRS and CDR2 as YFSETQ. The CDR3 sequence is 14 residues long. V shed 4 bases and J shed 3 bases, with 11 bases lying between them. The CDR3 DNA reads TGCGCCAGCAGCAACCCGGGACTCAATCAGCCCCAGCATTTT. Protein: CASSNPGLNQPQHF.

CDR3 sequence (DNA): TGTGCCAGCTCACCATCTGGACTAGCGGGGGGCGTCCACGAGCAGTACTTC. Translating gives CASSPSGLAGGVHEQYF. The chain has TRBV18 and TRBJ2-7; 14 bases fit TRBD2. The J segment lost 5 bases and the V segment lost 2 bases, leaving 8 bases of the junction unmatched. This CDR3 comprises 17 residues. Germline-derived CDR1 and CDR2 are KGHSH and LQKENI. The complete variable domain, with remaining parts taken from reference TRBV18 and TRBJ2-7, reads NAGVMQNPRHLVRRRGQEARLRCSPMKGHSHVYWYRQLPEEGLKFMVYLQKENIIDESGMPKERFSAEFPKEGPSILRIQQVVRGDSAAYFCASSPSGLAGGVHEQYFGPGTRLTVT.

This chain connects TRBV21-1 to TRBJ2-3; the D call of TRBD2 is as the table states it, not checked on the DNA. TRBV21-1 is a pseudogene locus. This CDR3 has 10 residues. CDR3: CARARDTQYF. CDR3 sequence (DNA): TGTGCCAGGGCGAGGGATACGCAGTATTTT.

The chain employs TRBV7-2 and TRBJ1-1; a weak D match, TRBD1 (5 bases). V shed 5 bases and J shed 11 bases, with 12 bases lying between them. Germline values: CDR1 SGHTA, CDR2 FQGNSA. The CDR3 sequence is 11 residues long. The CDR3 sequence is CASSPGLWAFF. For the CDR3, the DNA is TGTGCCAGCAGCCCAGGGTTATGGGCTTTCTTT.

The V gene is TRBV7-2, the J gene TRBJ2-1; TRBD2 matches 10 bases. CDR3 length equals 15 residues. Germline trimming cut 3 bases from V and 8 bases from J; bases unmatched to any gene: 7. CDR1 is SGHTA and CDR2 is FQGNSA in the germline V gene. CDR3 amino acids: CASSFQRGGLDEQFF. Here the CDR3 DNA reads TGTGCCAGCAGCTTCCAGCGGGGGGGATTAGATGAGCAGTTCTTC.

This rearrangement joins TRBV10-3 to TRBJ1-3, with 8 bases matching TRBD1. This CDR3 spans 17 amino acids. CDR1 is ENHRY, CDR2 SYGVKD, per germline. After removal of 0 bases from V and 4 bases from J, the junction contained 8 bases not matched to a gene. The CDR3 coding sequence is TGTGCCATCAGTGAGTCCTTCAGGGGGCATGGGGGAAACACCATATATTTT. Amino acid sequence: CAISESFRGHGGNTIYF.

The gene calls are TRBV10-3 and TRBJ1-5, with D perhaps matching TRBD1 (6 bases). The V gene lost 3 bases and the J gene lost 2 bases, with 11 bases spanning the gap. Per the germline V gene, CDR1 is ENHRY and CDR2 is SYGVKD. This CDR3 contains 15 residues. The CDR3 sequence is CAISDPRQGNQPQHF. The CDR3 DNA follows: TGTGCCATCAGTGATCCTAGACAGGGCAATCAGCCCCAGCATTTT.

In nucleotides, the CDR3 is TGTGCCAGCAGCCCCGAAGAGGGACTAGTCTACAATGAGCAGTTCTTC. Translation: CASSPEEGLVYNEQFF. The J gene is TRBJ2-1, the V gene TRBV4-2; 8 bases map to TRBD2. Looked up from germline, CDR1 is LGHNA and CDR2 is YNFKEQ. This CDR3 is built from 16 residues. After removal of 4 bases from V and 3 bases from J, the junction contained 8 bases not matched to a gene.

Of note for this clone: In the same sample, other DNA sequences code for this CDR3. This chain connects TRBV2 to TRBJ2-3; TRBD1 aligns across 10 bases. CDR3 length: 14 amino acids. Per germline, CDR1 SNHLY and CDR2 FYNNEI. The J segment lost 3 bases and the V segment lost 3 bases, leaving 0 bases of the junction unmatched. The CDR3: CASSEDRGTDTQYF. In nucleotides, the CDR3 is TGTGCCAGCAGTGAGGACAGGGGGACAGATACGCAGTATTTT.

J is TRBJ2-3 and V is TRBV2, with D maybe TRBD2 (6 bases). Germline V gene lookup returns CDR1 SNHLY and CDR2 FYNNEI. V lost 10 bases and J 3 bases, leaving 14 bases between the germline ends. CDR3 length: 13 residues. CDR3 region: CATPGEETDTQYF. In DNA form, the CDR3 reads TGTGCCACCCCCGGGGAGGAGACAGATACGCAGTATTTT.

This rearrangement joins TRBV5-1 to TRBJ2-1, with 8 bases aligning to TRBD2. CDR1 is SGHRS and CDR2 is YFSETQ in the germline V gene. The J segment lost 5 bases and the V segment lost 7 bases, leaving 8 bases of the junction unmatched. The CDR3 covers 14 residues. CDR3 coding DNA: TGCGCCAGCCGGAGAAGCGGGGGTGACAATGAGCAGTTCTTC. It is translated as CASRRSGGDNEQFF.